A single sample is the source of the 30 T cell receptor beta chains below, sequenced in a study of T cell repertoires in cytomegalovirus infection. TCRdb redid the calling of the reads with MiXCR, one entry per CDR3 protein. The sample has some 350,000 distinct CDR3 sequences, about 28% seen once; the top ten hold approximately 20%. Which antigens these TCRs recognize remains unknown. The sequencing here drew on cultured PBMCs, taken from culture after CMV antigen stimulation. These receptors were obtained from a human donor in good health (CMV status not recorded). Some clones in this sample may be carry-over from other donors' samples.

This sequence joins TRBV10-3 and TRBJ2-6; 10 nucleotides line up with TRBD1. With V trimmed by 11 bases and J by 0 bases, 10 bases remained unmatched. The CDR3 has 17 residues. CDR1 is ENHRY and CDR2 is SYGVKD in the germline V gene. This chain's CDR3 is CASHRDRGLSGANVLTF. CDR3 coding DNA: TGTGCCTCACACCGGGACAGGGGCCTCTCTGGGGCCAACGTCCTGACTTTC.

The chain carries TRBV7-6 and TRBJ2-3; 7 nucleotides align to TRBD1. J was trimmed by 5 bases and V by 5 bases; bases with no gene match: 10. The length of the CDR3 is 15 residues. Germline V CDR1 and CDR2: SGHVS, FNYEAQ. In DNA form, the CDR3 reads TGTGCCAGCAGCCTGATGGCGGCAGGGGGAGATACGCAGTATTTT. Translation gives CASSLMAAGGDTQYF.

This clonotype was seen many times. The chain employs TRBV7-9 and TRBJ2-7, with D perhaps matching TRBD1 or TRBD2 (5 bases each). Germline V CDR1 and CDR2: SEHNR, FQNEAQ (reference sequence). The V gene lost 6 bases and the J gene lost 3 bases, with 18 bases spanning the gap. This CDR3 is 15 amino acids long. The CDR3 nucleotides read TGTGCCAGCAGTTTCTCGGACACCGGAGGCTACGAGCAGTACTTC. The encoded protein is CASSFSDTGGYEQYF.

The chain joins TRBV27 to TRBJ2-7; D is ambiguous. Germline CDR1 reads MNHEY; CDR2 reads SMNVEV (reference sequence). With 11 bases removed from V and 2 bases from J, the gap between germline ends came to 10 bases. This CDR3 has 11 amino acids. The CDR3 DNA is TGTGCCTCGAGGCAGGCCTACGAGCAGTACTTC. This gives the protein CASRQAYEQYF.

This clonotype has only one observation. The rearrangement uses TRBV19 and TRBJ1-5, with 9 bases aligning to TRBD1. The CDR3 is made up of 16 amino acids. Trimming cost V 2 bases and J 3 bases; bases outside gene matches: 5. CDR1 is LNHDA and CDR2 is SQIVND in the germline V gene (reference sequence). This chain's CDR3 is CASSILGQGFNQPQHF. DNA of the CDR3: TGTGCCAGTAGTATACTTGGACAGGGGTTCAATCAGCCCCAGCATTTT.

CDR3 sequence reads: CASSEEAESYEQYF. CDR3 in DNA: TGTGCCAGCAGTGAAGAGGCAGAATCCTACGAGCAGTACTTC. The chain recombines TRBV2 with TRBJ2-7; no reliable D call. The germline CDR1 and CDR2 sequences are SNHLY and FYNNEI. Trimming pared 1 base from V and 1 base from J, leaving 8 bases between. This CDR3 has 14 residues.

The chain has TRBV14 and TRBJ2-3; 8 bases line up with TRBD1. Germline V lookup: CDR1 SGHDN, CDR2 FVKESK. Unmatched junction bases numbered 9, after V lost 2 bases and J lost 5 bases. The CDR3 covers 16 residues. CDR3 sequence reads: CASSQLGQGGEDTQYF. CDR3 nucleotide sequence: TGTGCCAGCAGCCAACTTGGACAGGGCGGGGAAGATACGCAGTATTTT.

The V gene is TRBV6-2 or TRBV6-3, the J gene TRBJ2-5, with TRBD2 identical over 9 bases. The CDR3 spans 18 residues. J was trimmed by 1 base and V by 0 bases; bases with no gene match: 9. In germline, CDR1 is MNHEY, CDR2 SVGEGT. The CDR3 reads CASSYSRGSGGFQETQYF. The CDR3 coding sequence is TGTGCCAGCAGTTACTCCCGTGGGAGCGGGGGGTTCCAAGAGACCCAGTACTTC.

This chain links TRBV24-1 with TRBJ1-5; 10 nucleotides agree with TRBD1. The CDR3 is 15 residues long. V trimming: 3 bases; J trimming: 5 bases; junction bases outside the gene matches: 3. CDR1 is KGHDR, CDR2 SFDVKD, per germline. The DNA for the CDR3 is TGTGCCACCAGTGATCCCGGGACAGGGGATCAGCCCCAGCATTTT. It is translated as CATSDPGTGDQPQHF.

This chain joins TRBV20-1 and TRBJ2-1; D is undetermined. The CDR3 extends over 12 amino acids. The V gene lost 3 bases and the J gene lost 6 bases, with 9 bases spanning the gap. The germline V gene has CDR1 DFQATT and CDR2 SNEGSKA (reference sequence). This CDR3 reads CSASSRSNEQFF. CDR3 coding DNA: TGCAGTGCTAGTTCACGTAGCAATGAGCAGTTCTTC.

This clonotype showed up many times. The chain has TRBV7-2 and TRBJ1-2; unclear D gene. This CDR3 region has 13 residues. V lost 4 bases to trimming and J lost 3 bases, with 9 bases between them. Germline values: CDR1 SGHTA, CDR2 FQGNSA. In DNA, the CDR3 is TGTGCCAGCAGCTCACCCACGGACTATGGCTACACCTTC. This encodes CASSSPTDYGYTF.

This clonotype was seen many times. The genes are TRBV12-3 or TRBV12-4 and TRBJ1-2; 7 nucleotides line up with TRBD1. The CDR3 has 13 amino acids. J lost 8 bases, V lost 7 bases, and 10 bases had no gene match. Written as DNA, the CDR3 is TGTGCCAGCACCGCTAGACAGGGCGGAGGCTACACCTTC. This gives the protein CASTARQGGGYTF.

This clonotype was counted only a few times. Compared with germline, one end of the junction differs, possibly owing to a read error. The gene calls are TRBV6-1 and TRBJ2-7; 7 nucleotides agree with TRBD2. There are 15 residues in the CDR3. The germline V gene has CDR1 MNHNS and CDR2 SASEGT. This chain's CDR3 is CASTLREGGSSEQYF. The CDR3 DNA follows: TGTGCCAGCACCCTCAGAGAGGGAGGGTCCTCCGAGCAGTACTTC.

This clonotype was picked up one time. The rearrangement links TRBV9 to TRBJ2-6; D is unclear. Germline values: CDR1 SGDLS, CDR2 YYNGEE. Trimming took off 2 bases at V and 0 bases at J, with 6 bases between the two ends. The CDR3 runs to 15 residues. CDR3 nucleotides: TGTGCCAGCAGCGTGGGCAACTCTGGGGCCAACGTCCTGACTTTC. Its translation: CASSVGNSGANVLTF.

The chain recombines TRBV3-1 with TRBJ1-5; the D gene is possibly TRBD1 (5 bases). The CDR3 extends over 15 amino acids. V dropped 0 bases and J dropped 7 bases, with 13 bases sitting between them. Germline V gene sequence: CDR1 LGHDT, CDR2 YNNKEL (reference sequence). This chain's CDR3 is CASSQDLRAGQPQHF. The CDR3 nucleotides are TGTGCCAGCAGCCAAGATCTCAGGGCCGGCCAGCCCCAGCATTTT.

This clonotype showed up just once. V gene TRBV12-3 or TRBV12-4 combines with J gene TRBJ2-5, with 8 nucleotides matching TRBD1. After removal of 4 bases from V and 5 bases from J, the junction contained 12 bases not matched to a gene. CDR3 size: 16 residues. Here the CDR3 DNA reads TGTGCCAGCAGTTGGGTCCTTCAGGGGGCCGGGGAGACCCAGTACTTC. Translating it yields CASSWVLQGAGETQYF.

CDR3 loop: CASSQRDDRAQYF. CDR3 DNA: TGCGCCAGCAGCCAACGGGACGACCGCGCGCAGTATTTT. The genes are TRBV4-1 and TRBJ2-3; D tentatively reads TRBD1 or TRBD2 (5 bases each). With 2 bases removed from V and 10 bases from J, the gap between germline ends came to 13 bases. The germline V gene has CDR1 MGHRA and CDR2 YSYEKL. The CDR3 runs 13 residues.

The CDR3 sequence: CASSSGQNKMNTEAFF. The CDR3 nucleotides are TGTGCCAGCAGCTCCGGACAGAATAAGATGAACACTGAAGCTTTCTTT. V and J are TRBV5-4 and TRBJ1-1; D is possibly TRBD1 (6 bases). CDR3 size: 16 residues. Germline V lookup: CDR1 SGHNT, CDR2 YYREEE (reference sequence). V was cut by 3 bases and J by 0 bases, with 15 bases left in between.

The V call is TRBV2, the J call TRBJ1-4; tentatively, D is TRBD1 (5 bases). Trimming took off 7 bases at V and 5 bases at J, with 11 bases between the two ends. The CDR3 extends over 13 amino acids. Germline V lookup: CDR1 SNHLY, CDR2 FYNNEI. This chain's CDR3 is CASIRGENEKLFF. The DNA of the CDR3 is TGTGCCAGCATCCGGGGGGAGAATGAAAAACTGTTTTTT.

This sequence joins TRBV25-1 and TRBJ1-6; D gene unclear. V lost 4 bases to trimming and J lost 5 bases, with 6 bases between them. Germline CDR1 MGHDK, CDR2 SYGVNS. The CDR3 runs to 13 residues. The CDR3 DNA reads TGTGCCAGCAGTGTCCAGGATAATTCACCCCTCCACTTT. This gives the protein CASSVQDNSPLHF.

V usage is TRBV28 and J usage is TRBJ2-2; TRBD2 aligns across 7 bases. V lost 3 bases, J lost 4 bases, and 5 bases stayed unmatched. Germline-derived CDR1 and CDR2 are MDHEN and SYDVKM. The CDR3 covers 15 residues. DNA for the CDR3: TGTGCCAGCAGTTTGGGGGGGGAGTTCACCGGGGAGCTGTTTTTT. This encodes CASSLGGEFTGELFF.

The CDR3: CAWSVSREADTQYF. The CDR3 nucleotides are TGTGCCTGGAGTGTAAGTCGGGAAGCAGATACGCAGTATTTT. The V and J genes are TRBV30 and TRBJ2-3, with D tentatively TRBD2 (5 bases). V lost 0 bases, J lost 4 bases, and 11 bases lay in between. Germline V lookup: CDR1 GTSNPN, CDR2 SVGIG (reference sequence). CDR3 length: 14 residues.

This clonotype came up a few times. The CDR3: CASSVGTGANQPQHF. The CDR3 nucleotides are TGCGCCAGCAGCGTCGGGACAGGAGCAAATCAGCCCCAGCATTTT. This sequence joins TRBV5-1 and TRBJ1-5, with 8 bases lining up with TRBD1. Trimming at V came to 4 bases and at J to 4 bases, leaving 7 bases not matched to a gene. CDR1 and CDR2 from the germline V gene are SGHRS and YFSETQ. There are 15 residues in the CDR3.

The chain combines TRBV12-3 or TRBV12-4 with TRBJ2-3; D not resolved. V lost 8 bases, J lost 0 bases, and 9 bases lay in between. The CDR3 extends over 13 amino acids. The CDR3 protein is CASLYASTDTQYF. The CDR3 region has the DNA TGTGCCAGCCTTTACGCGAGCACAGATACGCAGTATTTT.

This chain joins TRBV12-3 or TRBV12-4 and TRBJ1-2; D gene ambiguous. CDR3 length: 13 amino acids. Trimming pared 4 bases from V and 8 bases from J, leaving 14 bases between. The CDR3 here is CASSSGPGFGYTF. The CDR3 region has the DNA TGTGCCAGCAGTTCCGGACCCGGGTTCGGCTACACCTTC.

The genes are TRBV6-2 or TRBV6-3 and TRBJ2-1; the match to TRBD1 covers 9 bases. CDR3 size: 15 residues. Germline CDR1 reads MNHEY; CDR2 reads SVGEGT. Trimming cost V 6 bases and J 3 bases; bases outside gene matches: 6. The CDR3 loop is CASRDTGQGYNEQFF. The CDR3 nucleotides read TGTGCCAGCAGAGATACGGGACAGGGCTACAATGAGCAGTTCTTC.

This clonotype was detected a few times. V usage is TRBV7-3 and J usage is TRBJ2-1; no firm D call. CDR3 size: 15 residues. Trimming removed 4 bases at V and 0 bases at J, with 10 bases between. Germline V CDR1 and CDR2: SGHTA, FQGTGA. The CDR3 here is CASSSSGPSYNEQFF. CDR3 nucleotides: TGTGCCAGCAGCTCATCGGGCCCCTCCTACAATGAGCAGTTCTTC.

The V gene is TRBV24-1, the J gene TRBJ2-3; TRBD1 matches at 7 bases. Trimming removed 3 bases from V and 2 bases from J; junction bases left unmatched: 7. The germline V gene encodes CDR1 KGHDR and CDR2 SFDVKD. The CDR3 is made up of 16 amino acids. The CDR3: CATSDPTGLATDTQYF. For the CDR3, the DNA is TGTGCCACCAGTGATCCGACAGGGCTAGCCACAGATACGCAGTATTTT.

The chain has TRBV6-1 and TRBJ2-3; D call uncertain. The CDR3 is 13 residues long. V was trimmed by 7 bases and J by 1 base, leaving 9 bases between them. Per the germline V gene, CDR1 is MNHNS and CDR2 is SASEGT. The CDR3 nucleotides read TGTGCCAGCAACCTAGAGGGCACAGATACGCAGTATTTT. Amino acid sequence: CASNLEGTDTQYF.

This clonotype was recorded a few times. The chain links TRBV7-8 to TRBJ2-3, with no clear D. Germline V gives CDR1 SGHVS, CDR2 FQNEAQ. CDR3 length: 15 residues. V shed 2 bases and J shed 4 bases, with 13 bases lying between them. CDR3 residues: CASSLSRPLADTQYF. The CDR3 coding sequence is TGTGCCAGCAGCTTATCGAGGCCCCTGGCAGATACGCAGTATTTT.